Shown below are 18 T cell receptor beta chains from a single sample sequenced in a study of shared clonotypes between healthy human individuals. TCRdb keeps only in-frame clones here, not all; method: immunoSEQ multiplex PCR. The sample records millions of clones, about 95% being singletons. In the naive CD8 group, cells lacked CD45RO and were positively selected for CCR7, so terminally differentiated effector memory CD45RA+ cells were left out. Sequencing was carried out using naive CD8+ T cells sorted from blood. These receptors were collected from a man aged 18 to 29 in good health.

This clone was observed a single time. The chain couples TRBV28 to TRBJ2-3, with TRBD1 as a possible D gene (6 bases). The length of the CDR3 is 14 residues. Germline V gene sequence: CDR1 MDHEN, CDR2 SYDVKM. V lost 5 bases, J lost 2 bases, and 11 bases lay in between. The CDR3 loop is CASSRDTHTDTQYF. As DNA, the CDR3 is TGTGCCAGCAGTCGGGACACCCACACAGATACGCAGTATTTT.

The DNA of the CDR3 is TGTGCTAGTGCCCCCGGCGGGACACTACAAGAGACCCAGTACTTC. Translation gives CASAPGGTLQETQYF. V is TRBV12-5 and J is TRBJ2-5, with D perhaps TRBD1 or TRBD2 (6 bases each). Trimming left V 7 bases short and J 2 bases short, with 17 bases between. CDR3 length: 15 amino acids. Looked up from germline, CDR1 is LGHNT and CDR2 is FRNRAP.

In the case of this clone: This CDR3 is also generated by other DNA sequences in the sample. This chain links TRBV9 with TRBJ2-2; 7 bases fit TRBD2. The germline V gene encodes CDR1 SGDLS and CDR2 YYNGEE. V dropped 3 bases and J dropped 5; count of bases not matched to a gene: 1. The CDR3 spans 13 residues. The CDR3 loop is CASSASGTGELFF. CDR3 bases: TGTGCCAGCAGCGCTAGCGGAACCGGGGAGCTGTTTTTT.

The rearrangement joins TRBV23-1 to TRBJ1-4; no definite D call. TRBV23-1 belongs to the ORF category, with a function that is uncertain. V dropped 6 bases and J dropped 1 base, with 9 bases sitting between them. The CDR3 has 14 residues. CDR3 coding DNA: TGCGCCAGCAGGAAAGCGCGAACTAATGAAAAACTGTTTTTT. Its protein product is CASRKARTNEKLFF.

A note on this clone: Other DNA sequences in this sample translate to the same CDR3. The chain has TRBV28 and TRBJ1-2, with D unresolved. The CDR3 runs 13 residues. Trimming stripped 3 bases from V and 0 bases from J, with 5 bases between. CDR1 and CDR2 (germline): MDHEN, SYDVKM. Written as DNA, the CDR3 is TGTGCCAGCAGTTTCAGAGCTAACTATGGCTACACCTTC. Its translation: CASSFRANYGYTF.

The rearrangement links TRBV5-6 to TRBJ1-1, with D unresolved. From germline, CDR1 is SGHDT and CDR2 YYEEEE. Deletions cut 5 bases from V and 0 bases from J, with 5 bases between. The CDR3 covers 12 residues. This CDR3 is CASRTMNTEAFF. The CDR3 nucleotides are TGTGCCAGCAGGACCATGAACACTGAAGCTTTCTTT. Drawing the rest from reference TRBV5-6 and TRBJ1-1, the complete variable domain is DAGVTQSPTHLIKTRGQQVTLRCSPKSGHDTVSWYQQALGQGPQFIFQYYEEEERQRGNFPDRFSGHQFPNYSSELNVNALLLGDSALYLCASRTMNTEAFFGQGTRLTVV.

The genes are TRBV27 and TRBJ2-7, with 8 bases matching TRBD1. J was trimmed by 0 bases and V by 6 bases; bases with no gene match: 10. The CDR3 is 16 residues long. Germline lookup yields CDR1 MNHEY and CDR2 SMNVEV (reference sequence). The CDR3 loop is CASSPSRGPNSYEQYF. CDR3 nucleotides: TGTGCCAGCAGCCCTTCCAGGGGGCCTAACTCCTACGAGCAGTACTTC.

V is TRBV7-9 and J is TRBJ2-1; D call uncertain. Germline lookup yields CDR1 SEHNR and CDR2 FQNEAQ (reference sequence). The CDR3 is 13 amino acids. Deletions cut 2 bases from V and 5 bases from J, with 7 bases between. CDR3 protein: CASSLQLHNEQFF. DNA of the CDR3: TGTGCCAGCAGCTTACAACTCCACAATGAGCAGTTCTTC.

This sequence joins TRBV19 and TRBJ2-7; no definite D call. Deletions cut 0 bases from V and 2 bases from J, with 14 bases between. Germline-derived CDR1 and CDR2 are LNHDA and SQIVND (reference sequence). The CDR3 loop spans 16 amino acids. CDR3 protein: CASSIDRASLTYEQYF. In DNA, the CDR3 is TGTGCCAGTAGTATAGATCGGGCGTCACTAACCTACGAGCAGTACTTC.

This clone showed up just once. This sequence joins TRBV13 and TRBJ2-3; 9 bases line up with TRBD1. CDR3 length: 16 residues. V shed 5 bases, J shed 5 bases, and the junction held 11 bases outside the gene matches. Germline V gene sequence: CDR1 PRHDT, CDR2 FYEKMQ (reference sequence). CDR3 amino acids: CASSPRGQGDQDTQYF. The CDR3, as DNA: TGTGCCAGCAGCCCCCGGGGACAGGGCGATCAAGATACGCAGTATTTT. The full variable domain, its missing parts supplied by reference TRBV13 and TRBJ2-3, is AAGVIQSPRHLIKEKRETATLKCYPIPRHDTVYWYQQGPGQDPQFLISFYEKMQSDKGSIPDRFSAQQFSDYHSELNMSSLELGDSALYFCASSPRGQGDQDTQYFGPGTRLTVL.

The chain combines TRBV4-2 with TRBJ1-1, with D possibly matching TRBD1 (5 bases). The CDR3 has 15 amino acids. CDR1 and CDR2 (germline): LGHNA, YNFKEQ. Trimming left V 4 bases short and J 6 bases short, with 18 bases between. The CDR3 coding sequence is TGTGCCAGCAGCCTCGAGGGGTCGAAAGGGCCTGAAGCTTTCTTT. Its translation: CASSLEGSKGPEAFF.

The rearrangement joins TRBV15 to TRBJ2-1, with 10 bases lining up with TRBD2. The germline V gene encodes CDR1 LNHNV and CDR2 YYDKDF (reference sequence). The V gene end was trimmed by 6 bases and the J gene end by 7 bases; junction bases not matched to a gene: 3. The CDR3 runs to 13 residues. This CDR3 reads CATRAGGKNEQFF. CDR3 coding DNA: TGTGCCACCAGAGCGGGGGGGAAGAATGAGCAGTTCTTC.

The V call is TRBV9, the J call TRBJ2-3, with 10 bases fitting TRBD1. The CDR3 totals 16 residues. V lost 0 bases and J lost 4; bases outside the gene matches: 5. Looked up from germline, CDR1 is SGDLS and CDR2 is YYNGEE. CDR3 in amino acids: CASSVDGTGASDTQYF. CDR3 bases: TGTGCCAGCAGCGTAGACGGGACAGGGGCATCAGATACGCAGTATTTT. The complete variable domain, with remaining parts taken from reference TRBV9 and TRBJ2-3, reads DSGVTQTPKHLITATGQRVTLRCSPRSGDLSVYWYQQSLDQGLQFLIQYYNGEERAKGNILERFSAQQFPDLHSELNLSSLELGDSALYFCASSVDGTGASDTQYFGPGTRLTVL.

This sequence joins TRBV19 and TRBJ1-2; D unclear. In germline, CDR1 is LNHDA, CDR2 SQIVND (reference sequence). V lost 4 bases, J lost 8 bases, and 8 bases lay in between. CDR3 size: 11 residues. The CDR3 spells CASSTSLGYTF. Written as DNA, the CDR3 is TGTGCCAGTAGTACCAGTCTGGGCTACACCTTC.

V is TRBV6-1 and J is TRBJ1-6; the match to TRBD1 covers 7 bases. The CDR3 sequence is 15 residues long. The germline gives CDR1 MNHNS, CDR2 SASEGT. The ends lost 6 bases at V and 13 bases at J; junction bases unmatched: 15. CDR3 sequence reads: CASSRGQLSLSPLHF. The CDR3 bases are TGTGCCAGCAGCAGGGGACAGCTGAGCCTTTCCCCCCTCCACTTT.

The gene calls are TRBV6-1 and TRBJ1-1, with a tentative D call TRBD1 (5 bases). The CDR3 sequence is 14 residues long. V dropped 6 bases and J dropped 1 base, with 12 bases sitting between them. Germline V CDR1 and CDR2: MNHNS, SASEGT. In nucleotides, the CDR3 is TGTGCCAGCAGGGGGGTTACAGGGAACACTGAAGCTTTCTTT. Translated: CASRGVTGNTEAFF.

The chain is built from TRBV27 and TRBJ1-5; 8 nucleotides align to TRBD1. Germline CDR1 is MNHEY and CDR2 is SMNVEV (reference sequence). This CDR3 is 15 amino acids long. Trimming removed 8 bases from V and 4 bases from J; junction bases left unmatched: 10. The CDR3 spells CASSTGTGNNQPQHF. CDR3 sequence (DNA): TGTGCCAGCTCTACCGGGACAGGCAATAATCAGCCCCAGCATTTT.

This chain uses TRBV10-1 with TRBJ2-3; tentatively, D is TRBD2 (5 bases). This CDR3 has 13 residues. The germline V and J ends were trimmed by 2 bases and 5 bases, with 8 bases remaining between them. CDR1 and CDR2 from the germline V gene are WNHNN and SYGVQD (reference sequence). The CDR3 nucleotides read TGCGCCAGCAGTGAGGGGAGTGGAGATACGCAGTATTTT. Translation: CASSEGSGDTQYF.